This record looks at one T cell receptor (beta chain) sequence and its context. Its recognized antigen is unknown. No much larger clone is present one base from it, and per-base qualities are unavailable. These data originate in a study of cytomegalovirus exposure and HLA in healthy donors (TCRdb year 2017). For the wider study: An earlier analysis of roughly 500 of the donors reported more than 250 Gb of sequence data and 120 million or so unique TCR beta sequences from roughly 180 million T cells. In an earlier analysis of a few hundred of the donors, high-throughput TCR beta sequencing was used to judge whether each TCR beta V gene segment behaved as functional or pseudogenic. In a later analysis, previously published TCR beta repertoires from roughly 710 donors were re-analyzed and high-resolution HLA genotyping was added so that TCR occurrence patterns could be studied. All discovery cohort repertoires had been generated on a single sequencing platform. In the later analysis, no new phenotypic data were used to find candidate immune exposures; instead, reliance was placed on TCR beta sequences and their occurrence across donors. High-throughput TCR immunosequencing, statistical association of individual TCRs with disease status, and machine learning were combined to predict cytomegalovirus infection status. Donor age, sex, ethnicity and CMV serostatus were compiled alongside the repertoire data. Roughly 5 DR-DQ haplotypes were handled as single units for association and clustering, since linkage in the cohort was strong. The genetic ancestry cluster associated with self-reported Caucasian donors included around four fifths of the roughly 390 genotyped donors. Across some 400 genotyped donors of the cohort, an average of approximately 240,000 unique TCR beta nucleotide sequences per donor were sequenced, and approximately 17% of those sequences were non-productive. Along with the roughly 700-subject first cohort, a separate validation cohort of roughly 110 different subjects was used. Approximately 300 gigabases of sequencing data and roughly 81 million unique TCR sequences made up an early release that covered 500 to 650 HLA-typed donors. Both class I and class II loci were covered by HLA typing, at four-digit resolution. The aim of the study was to test whether cataloging public T cell receptors could identify signatures of past pathogen exposure. A later genetic analysis took genome-wide SNP genotypes for about 55% of the roughly 670 donors and used that subset as a discovery cohort. Typing coverage differed by locus: A, B, C, DRB1 and DQB1 were typed in roughly 620-630 donors, DQA1 in around 500, DPA1 in 600 to 610, and DPB1 in roughly 470. The T cell repertoires of roughly 660 subjects were profiled by immunosequencing and related to cytomegalovirus serostatus.

CDR1 SNHLY and CDR2 FYNNEI are derived from the germline V gene. The CDR3 holds 18 amino acids from the cysteine to the phenylalanine. Left in the record is the CDR3 DNA by itself, 54 bases read in frame from the first base. Ends trimmed: V by 1 base, J by 3 bases; bases unmatched to a gene: 12. The cohort comprised some 700 healthy bone marrow donors. At the time of sampling, all cohort members were nominally healthy, though unrecorded immune exposures were likely present. The donor tested CMV seronegative and was one of the 352 seronegative cohort members. Each donor provided a peripheral blood sample, and peripheral blood mononuclear cells were used for TCR beta sequencing. The Qiagen DNeasy Blood Extraction Kit was used to extract genomic DNA from the blood cell samples. The library relied on the immunoSEQ multiplex PCR assay. A mixture of 60 forward primers for TCR Vbeta segments and 13 reverse primers for TCR Jbeta segments was used in the multiplex PCR. The CDR3 region of rearranged TCR beta genes was amplified from genomic DNA by a multiplex PCR assay. On the Illumina HiSeq System, the amplified TCR beta libraries were sequenced as 87-base-pair reads. On the study's bioinformatics: A later analysis counted approximately 76 million unique TCR beta chains across the roughly 700 repertoires, and 10 million to 11 million of these chains were shared by at least two donors. Raw reads were error-corrected and collapsed into unique sequences by a nearest-neighbor algorithm in which closely related sequences were merged to remove PCR and sequencing errors. Alignment of CDR3 sequences to IMGT reference sequences was used to assign V, D and J gene segments. For a sequence to be retained, at least a six-nucleotide match to both a V gene segment and a J gene segment was required. Rearrangements were called productive when the CDR3 lacked stop codons and stayed in frame with V and J; all others were non-productive. CDR3 was defined by IMGT convention, running from the second conserved V-encoded cysteine to the conserved J-encoded phenylalanine. Sequences without an unambiguous match to a single V gene segment were excluded from the earlier analysis of 450 to 750 of the donors. An earlier analysis of fewer than 650 of the donors classified V segments as functional when productive rearrangements were above 56.7% and as segregating when the standard deviation between donors was above 5%. To diagnose cytomegalovirus status from the catalog of TCR beta chain sequences, a statistical classification framework was built. V and J gene assignment, in a later analysis, came from comparing TCR nucleotide sequences with IMGT/GENE-DB human TR gene sequences. In a later analysis, CDR3 sequences and most-parsimonious VDJ recombination scenarios were assigned using the TCRdist pipeline. In a later analysis, each TCR beta chain was defined by its CDR3 amino acid sequence together with its V-gene family, and reads without a unique V-gene family were excluded. In a later analysis, fewer than 600 highly shared, low-generation-probability nucleotide sequences were removed to address suspected cross-contamination and a sequencing artifact. In a later analysis, a clonal expansion index for each public chain was calculated from normalized within-repertoire ranks of inferred template counts. In a later analysis, generation probabilities were computed with a VDJ recombination model fitted to out-of-frame rearrangements, and the resulting probabilities were checked against IGoR. In a later analysis, TCR-TCR, TCR-HLA and TCR-CMV co-occurrence was scored with hypergeometric tests, and a repertoire-size bias correction was applied to TCR pairs. A later analysis estimated false discovery rates by permuting HLA or CMV assignments 20 times. A later analysis grouped co-occurring TCRs with DBSCAN, adding TCRdist sequence similarity when clustering within HLA-allele-positive subsets. Repertoires with fewer than 30,000 or more than 120,000 public chains, plus five repertoires with anomalous nucleotide sharing, were excluded from co-occurrence clustering. Imported from immuneACCESS, the table was reduced by TCRdb to in-frame sequences with V and J called. These copies leave out some clones; in studies compared against another copy, an unresolved V gene accounts for under half, and the cause of the remainder is not known. The DNA gave D and trimming, while V, J and clone size come from that table. The table for this sample lists roughly 230,000 clones; nearly 95% of them were counted only once. About 1.7% of the sample is in the top ten clones.

Paper-wide results and their limitations: Most TCR sequences were seen in very few donors, while some public TCRs were found in many individuals. When HLA alleles, especially DR and DQ, strongly co-occurred, attributing TCR associations to individual alleles was difficult. In vitro tests confirmed that a few of the cytomegalovirus-associated TCR beta chains recognize cytomegalovirus antigens. According to a later analysis, parvovirus B19, influenza, CMV and Epstein-Barr virus appeared linked to several top co-occurrence clusters. According to a later genetic analysis, donors in an Asian-associated ancestry cluster had fewer N-insertions in productive TCRs than the approximately 670-donor mean. A further reported finding was that TCR beta sequences accurately predicted the HLA-A and HLA-B alleles for most subjects in the first cohort. V-gene and J-gene trimming of TCR beta chains was associated with a missense DCLRE1C variant in a later genetic analysis, and the association was replicated in an independent cohort. Because the 87-base-pair reads could not distinguish some IMGT-functional V segments, including TRBV6-2 and TRBV6-3, those segments were excluded. In a later analysis, TCR association rates were found to vary across HLA loci, with the most associated TCRs seen for DRB1 alleles and the fewest for HLA-C alleles. At a false discovery rate of 0.05, a later analysis linked around 15,000 TCR beta sequences to specific HLA alleles. A later analysis found that HLA-associated TCR beta chains were more clonally expanded and had lower generation probabilities than equally common non-associated chains. Because HLA typing was missing for some donors at each locus, association tests included only the typed subset. In this cohort, only TCR beta chains were sequenced, and detectable features were limited by the absence of alpha or paired-chain data. A group of highly shared sequence variants was considered likely to be a technical artifact of the sequencing pipeline. In an earlier analysis of around 600 of the donors, most TCR beta V segments were observed in productive rearrangements about 87% or about 30% of the time, broadly matching IMGT annotations. It was suggested by the authors that the approach could potentially be generalized to other disease states and immunological phenotypes. The study gave a list of about 150 TCR beta chains associated with cytomegalovirus. Correlated functional status among segregating V segments might reflect linkage disequilibrium, but an unknown experimental factor could not be ruled out. CMV serostatus was the only immune exposure information available for the cohort. According to a later analysis, most CMV-associated TCR beta chains appeared to be HLA-restricted, and the HLA associations seemed to be driven largely by CMV exposure. The classifier was reported to diagnose cytomegalovirus status with high specificity and sensitivity in both the original and validation cohorts. Sequencing depth was assumed to be roughly uniform across donors in the presence/absence analyses, though that assumption may not hold. Because counts were too low, seventeen rarely observed V segments, including chromosome 9 orphons, were excluded from the earlier analysis of several hundred of the donors.

The source of this sequence is a girl aged 2 to 9 in good health and CMV-seronegative. The sequenced sample was PBMCs. The sequence joins TRBV2 to TRBJ2-7, with 10 bases matching TRBD2. The nucleotide sequence is given as TGTGCCAGCAGTGAAGGGGCTAGCGGGAGAAGGATCGGCTACGAGCAGTACTTC. It specifies CASSEGASGRRIGYEQYF.